This entry concerns a single T cell receptor (beta chain). This clonotype was detected ten times or more. Its binding antigen is unknown. No base qualities exist here, and no much larger clone lies one base off it. Including the terminal cysteine and phenylalanine, the CDR3 comprises 13 residues. Left in the record is the CDR3 DNA by itself, 39 bases read in frame from the first base. CDR1 and CDR2 are drawn from the germline V gene: SQVTM, ANQGSEA. V and J are truncated by 3 bases and 4 bases respectively, leaving an intervening sequence of 7 bases. All donors were healthy Caucasians. The entry originates in a study of identical twins (TCRdb year 2016). With regard to the full study: To test whether fetal clonotypes persist, the study used deep sequencing on TCR alpha and beta repertoires from monozygotic twins, unrelated adults of various ages, and cord blood. Replicate twin experiments were performed at different times using different library preparation protocols to rule out contamination.

What the authors observed across the whole study: Because the same donors could not be followed over many years, the conclusions relied on cross-sectional statistical analysis. A weaker excess of twin sharing was found in beta out-of-frame sequences because the signal-to-noise ratio was lowered by fewer shared sequences. Recombination models systematically underestimated out-of-frame TCR alpha sharing in monozygotic twins but agreed with sharing between unrelated individuals. Invariant T cells such as MAIT and iNKT could partly confound zero-insertion analyses, although diverse VJ usage argued against such confounding for most clonotypes. Abundant cord blood beta clonotypes carried fewer insertions; young adult naive repertoires showed a weaker similar trend, while memory repertoires showed none. Compared with coincidental sharing between unrelated individuals, out-of-frame TCR alpha sequences shared between twins showed an excess of sequences with low generation probability.

The method was 5' RACE. Instrument used: Illumina HiSeq 2000. Template switching introduced a universal primer binding site; the final cDNA contained a unique molecular identifier, enabling accurate counting of TCR cDNA molecules. Specific primers in the conserved constant-segment region were used to synthesize first-strand cDNA for the TCR alpha and beta chains. To control for contamination, every cDNA library carried two barcodes: a SMART-Mk sample barcode plus Illumina barcodes. TruSeq adapter sequences and Illumina sample barcodes were added in two successive PCR steps. The TCR alpha and beta cDNA libraries were sequenced on the Illumina HiSeq platform using custom primers. The authors processed their data as follows. Unique molecular identifiers were extracted from raw reads with MiGEC, and CDR3 positions were determined with MiXCR. For each individual, recombination models were inferred using an EM algorithm with the repgenHMM and IGoR tools. The analysis of shared clonotypes was done with the tcR package in R, with sharing normalized by the product of cloneset sizes. Out-of-frame nonproductive sequences were analyzed to study raw recombination free of thymic and clonal selection effects. In-frame beta chains were kept once TCRdb had trimmed the public reads at Q25 with fastp and called clones with MiXCR. All rows with the same CDR3 protein become a single entry with the most common DNA and genes. The V and J calls, along with clone size, are taken from TCRdb and not from the paper's own processing. The table for this sample lists some 1,600,000 distinct CDR3 sequences; around 29% of them were counted only once. Clones ranked in the top ten supply about 0.25% of the sample.

The chain is made from TRBV29-1 and TRBJ2-6, with the D segment identity uncertain. The source material was cord blood. This sequence originates from a newborn girl in good health. CDR3 sequence: CSVDSTGANVLTF. The nucleotide sequence is TGCAGCGTTGACAGCACGGGGGCCAACGTCCTGACTTTC. With the portions outside the CDR3 filled from the reference TRBV29-1 and TRBJ2-6 genes, the complete variable region becomes SAVISQKPSRDICQRGTSLTIQCQVDSQVTMMFWYRQQPGQSLTLIATANQGSEATYESGFVIDKFPISRPNLTFSTLTVSNMSPEDSSIYLCSVDSTGANVLTFGAGSRLTVL.